This T cell receptor (beta chain) was recovered during a study of T-cell reconstitution after alpha-beta-depleted transplantation in children (dated by TCRdb to 2016 to 2018). Broadly, across the study: T-cell immune reconstitution after TCRalphabeta/CD19-depleted allogeneic hematopoietic cell transplantation in children was quantitatively tracked in the study by means of TCR repertoire profiling.

This clonotype was recorded only once. Its antigen is currently not known. Base qualities are not recorded, but no much larger clone differs from it by a single base. The CDR3 contains 16 residues, cysteine and phenylalanine counted. Only the CDR3 DNA is retained, 48 bases long and in frame from the first base. CDR1 and CDR2, looked up from the germline V gene, are ENHRY and SYGVKD. At the junction V is shortened by 0 bases and J by 5 bases; bases outside the gene matches: 7. Library method: PCR. These reads were obtained on an Illumina HiSeq 2500. TCR libraries were prepared with molecular barcoding, using unique molecular identifiers to normalize TCRbeta repertoire quantification. The public reads were quality trimmed at Q25 with fastp and then assembled into clones with MiXCR by TCRdb, keeping productive beta chains. Every CDR3 protein is listed once, alongside the most common genes and DNA of its rows. This sample gives 450,000 to 600,000 distinct CDR3 sequences in total; 30% to 35% of them show up just once. Together, the top ten hold less than 2.5% of the sample.

This receptor was obtained from a human donor who donated a stem cell graft to a child with aplastic anemia. This material consisted of PBMCs from the stem cell graft donor, taken from the stem cell graft. Recombination linked TRBV10-3 to TRBJ2-1, with 7 junctional bases fitting TRBD2. The CDR3 protein: CAISESISGGHNEQFF. The bases are TGTGCCATCAGTGAGTCGATTTCGGGAGGTCACAATGAGCAGTTCTTC.